This T cell receptor beta chain was profiled in a study of regulatory T cells in long-lasting Graves disease. The overall study: To qualify as persistent, Graves' disease required over 5 years of antithyroid drugs with positive TSH receptor antibodies.

The time point was: persistent/refractory GD, antithyroid drugs over 5 years with positive TRAb. Preparation of the TCR library used RNA extracted from PBMCs. The diagnosis of Graves' disease used American Thyroid Association guidelines. General study points: Persistent disease preferred TRBV28, TRBJ1-2 and TRBJ2-5; new disease, TRBV20-1 and TRBJ2-1. Persistent Graves' cases showed lower TCR diversity than newly diagnosed cases.

The CDR3 loop spans 13 amino acids. CDR1 is KGHSH, CDR2 LQKENI, per germline. As for this clonotype: Its antigen remains unidentified. The junction differs from germline at one of its ends, possibly a read error.

Construction of TCR beta libraries relied on iRepertoire HTBI primers and on Arm-PCR targeting CDR3 regions. Via MiXCR, TCRdb re-called the multiplex PCR reads, giving one row per CDR3 protein. The table records 350,000 to 450,000 distinct CDR3 sequences, roughly 20% of them present only once. The chain combines TRBV18 with TRBJ2-7; D might be TRBD2 (5 bases). The clonotype originates from a female donor with Graves disease. Sample: peripheral blood mononuclear cells (PBMCs), taken when the disease was refractory, from a patient treated with antithyroid drugs. In DNA, the CDR3 is TGTGCCAGCTCACCCACCCAGGAGGCTGAGCCCTCGTTC. It yields the protein CASSPTQEAEPSF.